A single sample gave rise to the 7 T cell receptor delta chains below, sequenced in a study of Vδ1+ human thymocytes. General study results and limits: Thymic TRG and TRD repertoires appeared highly polyclonal, with Gaussian CDR3 length distributions.

The template was reverse-transcribed extracted RNA. Pooled V-gene forward primers with one constant-region reverse primer generated the CDR3 amplicons by multiplex PCR. TCRdb reanalyzed the multiplex PCR reads using CATT. This table has just under 55,000 delta-chain clones, more than 15% appearing once. Their target antigens are unknown. The sample taken for sequencing was Vdelta1+ gamma-delta thymocytes from the thymus. Subset in this sample: FACS-sorted CD3+ TCRalphabeta- TCRVdelta1+ TCRVdelta2- thymocytes. The receptors shown here come from a boy under two years old who had congenital heart surgery.

This clone has just a few counts. The chain is built from TRDV1 and TRDJ1; 8 nucleotides agree with TRDD3. V lost 3 bases to trimming and J lost 0 bases; unmatched junction nucleotides: 15. The CDR3 extends over 19 amino acids. CDR1 is TSWWSYY and CDR2 is QGS in the germline V gene. The CDR3 protein is CALGDRPWGTQVYTDKLIF. The CDR3 nucleotides read TGTGCTCTTGGGGACCGACCCTGGGGGACCCAAGTGTACACCGATAAACTCATCTTT.

V and J are TRDV1 and TRDJ1; D gene unclear. Germline V gives CDR1 TSWWSYY, CDR2 QGS. CDR3 size: 13 residues. V lost 0 bases, J lost 8 bases, and 10 bases lay in between. CDR3: CALGELASRKLIF. For the CDR3, the DNA is TGTGCTCTTGGGGAACTCGCTAGTCGGAAACTCATCTTT.

The chain has TRDV1 and TRDJ1, with unresolved D. Germline V lookup: CDR1 TSWWSYY, CDR2 QGS. Between the trimmed V and J ends, which lost 1 base and 0 bases, there was a span of 9 bases. The CDR3 runs 15 residues. The CDR3 DNA follows: TGTGCTCTTGGGGAACACGAGAGCTACACCGATAAACTCATCTTT. This translates into CALGEHESYTDKLIF.

The rearrangement joins TRDV1 to TRDJ1; a weak D match, TRDD3 (6 bases). Deletions cut 3 bases from V and 7 bases from J, with 24 bases between. The V gene's germline CDR1 is TSWWSYY and CDR2 QGS. The CDR3 contains 17 residues. The CDR3 loop is CALGDKHTLRGNLKLIF. The DNA of the CDR3 is TGTGCTCTTGGGGACAAGCACACCCTCCGGGGGAACCTTAAACTCATCTTT.

This clone was observed a few times. The V and J genes are TRDV1 and TRDJ1; 9 bases fit TRDD3. The ends lost 0 bases at V and 0 bases at J; junction bases unmatched: 14. This CDR3 has 20 residues. Per germline, CDR1 TSWWSYY and CDR2 QGS. The CDR3: CALGELRSGGYTSYTDKLIF. The CDR3 bases are TGTGCTCTTGGGGAACTAAGGAGTGGGGGATATACATCGTACACCGATAAACTCATCTTT.

This clone was found a few times. V is TRDV1 and J is TRDJ1; 10 bases fit TRDD3. V shed 1 base and J 3 bases; nucleotides not matched to a gene: 11. The CDR3 is made up of 18 amino acids. Looked up from germline, CDR1 is TSWWSYY and CDR2 is QGS. CDR3 in DNA: TGTGCTCTTGGGGAACCACCTCCGTGGGGGATACTCCCCGATAAACTCATCTTT. This sequence encodes CALGEPPPWGILPDKLIF.

This clone was seen only a few times. Other DNA sequences in the same sample also yield this CDR3. The chain has TRDV1 and TRDJ1, with 10 bases that match TRDD3. V lost 2 bases, J lost 0 bases, and 12 bases stayed unmatched. This CDR3 comprises 19 residues. The germline gives CDR1 TSWWSYY, CDR2 QGS. Here the CDR3 reads CALGENPTWGIPYTDKLIF. The CDR3 DNA reads as TGTGCTCTTGGGGAAAACCCCACTTGGGGGATACCGTACACCGATAAACTCATCTTT.